The T cell receptor (beta chain) under discussion was sequenced for a study of blood T cell repertoires in COVID-19. Study as a whole: The United States, Italy and Spain supplied acute and convalescent COVID-19 samples. Sources were T cells, B-cell-depleted T cells, or PBMCs; the material itself was cDNA or gDNA.

In the original analysis: Nucleated cell number was recorded as an estimate derived from reference gene primer amplification. Sequenced by immunoSEQ multiplex PCR; TCRdb stores in-frame clones only, minus some. The V and J calls and clone size were taken over from that table, and D and trimming were inferred from the DNA. The table includes about 250,000 clones, about 89% detected once. Germline CDR1 SQVTM, CDR2 ANQGSEA. The V segment lost 8 bases and the J segment 9 bases; nucleotides outside the gene matches: 12. The CDR3 sequence is 15 residues long. This clonotype was obtained from a woman aged 60 to 75 who had recovered from COVID-19. This chain joins TRBV29-1 and TRBJ1-6, with TRBD1 matching 11 bases. Specimen: peripheral blood. CDR3 DNA: TGCAGCCTTGGACAGGGGGCCGTCCTAAGTTCACCCCTCCACTTT. It is translated as CSLGQGAVLSSPLHF.